A selection of T cell receptor beta chains follows, all from one sample in a study of blood T cell repertoires in COVID-19. Sequencing was performed with immunoSEQ multiplex PCR; in TCRdb, only in-frame clones are kept and a portion is missing. The data hold roughly 500,000 clones, with 70% to 90% observed a single time. The sequenced sample was PBMCs or T cells enriched from blood (not recorded which). These receptors were collected from a woman aged 60-75 years who had recovered from COVID-19. The CDR3 runs from the conserved cysteine through the conserved F or W. A D gene is named only where the DNA matches it firmly. Not every row has a clone size; where given, it reads once, few, many or a size class.

TRBJ2-5,TRBV9,once,NA,CASSVGVQRETQYF,TGTGCCAGCAGCGTAGGGGTCCAGCGAGAGACCCAGTACTTC
TRBJ2-2,TRBV9,NA,TRBD1,CASSPSSGGTGELFF,TGTGCCAGCAGCCCCTCCTCAGGGGGCACCGGGGAGCTGTTTTTT
TRBJ1-5,TRBV6-5,few,TRBD1,CASSFDRENNQPQHF,TGTGCCAGCAGCTTCGACAGGGAAAACAATCAGCCCCAGCATTTT
TRBJ2-1,TRBV5-1,NA,TRBD2,CASSFLAGRSYNEQFF,TGCGCCAGCAGCTTCCTAGCGGGGCGCTCCTACAATGAGCAGTTCTTC
TRBJ2-3,TRBV5-1,NA,TRBD1,CASSLAARGGISTDTQYF,TGCGCCAGCAGCTTGGCCGCGCGAGGGGGCATCAGCACAGATACGCAGTATTTT
TRBJ2-4,TRBV6-1,NA,NA,CASSESQGLTSGTKNIQYF,TGTGCCAGCAGTGAATCCCAGGGGCTTACTTCTGGAACCAAAAACATTCAGTACTTC
TRBJ1-6,TRBV5-1,NA,TRBD1,CASSLGGQGNSPLHF,TGCGCCAGCAGCTTGGGGGGACAGGGAAATTCACCCCTCCACTTT
TRBJ1-5,TRBV6-5,NA,NA,CASSSYSGFNQPQHF,TGTGCCAGCAGTTCATACAGCGGGTTTAATCAGCCCCAGCATTTT
TRBJ1-5,TRBV19,NA,TRBD1,CASSGQGPHRDQHF,TGTGCCAGTTCCGGACAGGGGCCCCATCGGGACCAGCATTTT
TRBJ2-5,TRBV24-1,NA,NA,CATSDFGNQETQYF,TGTGCCACCAGTGATTTTGGCAACCAAGAGACCCAGTACTTC
TRBJ2-6,TRBV24-1,NA,NA,CATSDPSIHSGANVLTF,TGTGCCACCAGTGATCCTTCCATACACTCTGGGGCCAACGTCCTGACTTTC
TRBJ2-7,TRBV2,NA,TRBD1,CASSEDAGGTYEQYF,TGTGCCAGCAGTGAAGATGCAGGGGGTACTTACGAGCAGTACTTC
TRBJ2-3,TRBV11-2,NA,NA,CASSHTDTQYF,TGTGCCAGCAGCCATACAGATACGCAGTATTTT
TRBJ2-2,TRBV30,NA,NA,CAWSVLRGAVF,TGTGCCTGGAGTGTACTCCGGGGAGCTGTTTTT
TRBJ2-3,TRBV11-2,NA,NA,CASSLGVSTDTQYF,TGTGCCAGCAGCTTAGGAGTGAGCACAGATACGCAGTATTTT
TRBJ2-1,TRBV4-2,NA,NA,CASSRLLQGYEQFF,TGTGCCAGCAGCCGACTCCTACAGGGTTATGAGCAGTTCTTC
TRBJ2-2,TRBV19,NA,NA,CASSIGVTVPNTGELFF,TGTGCCAGTAGTATAGGGGTGACAGTTCCGAACACCGGGGAGCTGTTTTTT
TRBJ2-7,TRBV2,NA,NA,CASSADFYSYEQYF,TGTGCCAGCAGTGCGGACTTCTATTCCTACGAGCAGTACTTC
TRBJ1-2,TRBV10-2,NA,NA,CASTRGAAIYGYTF,TGCGCCAGCACGCGCGGAGCCGCCATCTATGGCTACACCTTC
TRBJ2-5,TRBV18,NA,NA,CASSFGTKETQYF,TGTGCCAGCTCATTCGGGACAAAAGAGACCCAGTACTTC
TRBJ1-3,TRBV11-3,NA,TRBD1,CASTGGSGNTIYF,TGTGCCAGCACAGGGGGCTCTGGAAACACCATATATTTT